Listed below are T cell receptor beta chains from one sample, sequenced in a study of cytomegalovirus exposure and HLA in healthy donors. Some clones are missing from TCRdb's copy, which holds only in-frame ones; the method was immunoSEQ multiplex PCR. The sample contains fewer than 40,000 clones, about 70% of which appear only once. Sequenced material: PBMCs. The receptors come from a man aged 35-49 years in good health and CMV-seropositive. Both conserved end residues are part of each CDR3. Fields, in order: D gene, CDR3 length, V gene, clone size, J gene, CDR3 protein, CDR3 DNA. A D gene is named only where the DNA matches it firmly. Some rows have no size entry. The others give once, few or many, or a class for an expanded clone.

d_gene: NA; len: 15; v_gene: TRBV6-5; abundance: once; j_gene: TRBJ1-2; CDR3aa: CASSPQVGGNYGYTF; CDR3nt: TGTGCCAGCAGTCCGCAGGTGGGGGGAAACTATGGCTACACCTTC
d_gene: NA; len: 13; v_gene: TRBV5-1; abundance: NA; j_gene: TRBJ1-1; CDR3aa: CASSLEGSTEAFF; CDR3nt: TGCGCCAGCAGCTTGGAAGGGAGCACTGAAGCTTTCTTT
d_gene: TRBD2; len: 15; v_gene: TRBV18; abundance: once; j_gene: TRBJ2-1; CDR3aa: CASSAGTSGGYEQFF; CDR3nt: TGTGCCAGCTCAGCCGGGACTAGCGGGGGTTATGAGCAGTTCTTC
d_gene: TRBD2; len: 15; v_gene: TRBV4-2; abundance: NA; j_gene: TRBJ2-5; CDR3aa: CASSQERGGQETQYF; CDR3nt: TGTGCCAGCAGCCAAGAGCGGGGGGGCCAAGAGACCCAGTACTTC
d_gene: TRBD1; len: 13; v_gene: TRBV18; abundance: NA; j_gene: TRBJ1-6; CDR3aa: CASSVTGESPLHF; CDR3nt: TGTGCCAGCTCAGTAACAGGGGAATCACCCCTCCACTTT
d_gene: NA; len: 15; v_gene: TRBV6-5; abundance: NA; j_gene: TRBJ2-7; CDR3aa: CASRPPGFESYEQYF; CDR3nt: TGTGCCAGCAGACCACCAGGATTCGAATCCTACGAGCAGTACTTC
d_gene: NA; len: 15; v_gene: TRBV6-5; abundance: NA; j_gene: TRBJ1-6; CDR3aa: CASSLSSSYNSPLHF; CDR3nt: TGTGCCAGCAGTCTTTCTAGCTCCTATAATTCACCCCTCCACTTT
d_gene: NA; len: 14; v_gene: TRBV6-1; abundance: NA; j_gene: TRBJ1-1; CDR3aa: CASSEAPGYTEAFF; CDR3nt: TGTGCCAGCAGTGAAGCGCCAGGCTACACTGAAGCTTTCTTT
d_gene: NA; len: 17; v_gene: TRBV2; abundance: NA; j_gene: TRBJ1-2; CDR3aa: CASSMRVSGREHYGYTF; CDR3nt: TGTGCCAGCAGCATGAGGGTTTCCGGGAGGGAACACTATGGCTACACCTTC
d_gene: TRBD2; len: 14; v_gene: TRBV18; abundance: NA; j_gene: TRBJ2-7; CDR3aa: CASSPGRATGEQYF; CDR3nt: TGTGCCAGCTCACCAGGGAGGGCTACGGGGGAGCAGTACTTC
d_gene: NA; len: 16; v_gene: TRBV15; abundance: NA; j_gene: TRBJ2-2; CDR3aa: CATRHTDRMNTGELFF; CDR3nt: TGTGCCACCCGCCATACTGACAGAATGAACACCGGGGAGCTGTTTTTT
d_gene: TRBD1; len: 16; v_gene: TRBV5-1; abundance: NA; j_gene: TRBJ2-3; CDR3aa: CASSPRQGRVADTQYF; CDR3nt: TGCGCCAGCAGTCCCCGACAGGGTAGGGTCGCAGATACGCAGTATTTT
d_gene: TRBD1; len: 16; v_gene: TRBV18; abundance: NA; j_gene: TRBJ2-1; CDR3aa: CASSIGQGVVFDEQFF; CDR3nt: TGTGCCAGCTCAATCGGACAGGGGGTTGTATTTGATGAGCAGTTCTTC
d_gene: TRBD1; len: 15; v_gene: TRBV7-9; abundance: NA; j_gene: TRBJ2-1; CDR3aa: CASSTRQGEYNEQFF; CDR3nt: TGTGCCAGCAGCACCCGACAGGGAGAGTACAATGAGCAGTTCTTC
d_gene: NA; len: 14; v_gene: TRBV5-4; abundance: NA; j_gene: TRBJ2-1; CDR3aa: CASSPPSPGNEQFF; CDR3nt: TGTGCCAGCAGCCCTCCTTCCCCCGGGAATGAGCAGTTCTTC
d_gene: NA; len: 15; v_gene: TRBV7-7; abundance: NA; j_gene: TRBJ2-2; CDR3aa: CASGPRGVRTGELFF; CDR3nt: TGTGCCAGCGGCCCACGGGGAGTAAGGACCGGGGAGCTGTTTTTT
d_gene: TRBD1; len: 15; v_gene: TRBV28; abundance: NA; j_gene: TRBJ1-5; CDR3aa: CASSLPQGANQPQHF; CDR3nt: TGTGCCAGCAGTTTACCCCAGGGGGCGAATCAGCCCCAGCATTTT
d_gene: NA; len: 17; v_gene: TRBV5-6; abundance: NA; j_gene: TRBJ2-6; CDR3aa: CASSLRSGPIGANVLTF; CDR3nt: TGTGCCAGCAGCTTGAGGTCAGGGCCGATCGGGGCCAACGTCCTGACTTTC
d_gene: NA; len: 12; v_gene: TRBV5-1; abundance: NA; j_gene: TRBJ1-1; CDR3aa: CASSSSTTEAFF; CDR3nt: TGCGCCAGCAGCTCGTCTACGACTGAAGCTTTCTTT
d_gene: NA; len: 15; v_gene: TRBV6-1; abundance: NA; j_gene: TRBJ1-1; CDR3aa: CASSVTGGGHPEAFF; CDR3nt: TGTGCCAGCAGTGTTACGGGAGGGGGGCATCCTGAAGCTTTCTTT
d_gene: TRBD1; len: 11; v_gene: TRBV19; abundance: NA; j_gene: TRBJ1-1; CDR3aa: CASSTQGGVFF; CDR3nt: TGTGCCAGTAGTACACAGGGGGGGGTTTTCTTT
d_gene: TRBD1; len: 14; v_gene: TRBV29-1; abundance: NA; j_gene: TRBJ1-4; CDR3aa: CSVAGQGGGEKLFF; CDR3nt: TGCAGCGTGGCCGGACAGGGAGGAGGTGAAAAACTGTTTTTT
d_gene: NA; len: 15; v_gene: TRBV6-1; abundance: NA; j_gene: TRBJ2-1; CDR3aa: CASAKGGFLYNEQFF; CDR3nt: TGTGCCAGCGCTAAAGGGGGATTCCTTTACAATGAGCAGTTCTTC
d_gene: TRBD1; len: 14; v_gene: TRBV10-3; abundance: NA; j_gene: TRBJ2-3; CDR3aa: CAISLGQGAHTQYF; CDR3nt: TGTGCCATCAGTCTGGGACAGGGCGCGCATACGCAGTATTTT
d_gene: NA; len: 13; v_gene: TRBV13; abundance: once; j_gene: TRBJ1-1; CDR3aa: CASSSRGNTEAFF; CDR3nt: TGTGCCAGCAGTTCCCGGGGTAACACTGAAGCTTTCTTT
d_gene: NA; len: 15; v_gene: TRBV18; abundance: few; j_gene: TRBJ1-6; CDR3aa: CASSPEVPPNSPLHF; CDR3nt: TGTGCCAGCTCACCAGAGGTTCCACCTAATTCACCCCTCCACTTT
d_gene: TRBD2; len: 18; v_gene: TRBV9; abundance: NA; j_gene: TRBJ2-3; CDR3aa: CASSPHGTSGVGTDTQYF; CDR3nt: TGTGCCAGCAGCCCCCATGGGACTAGCGGGGTGGGCACAGATACGCAGTATTTT
d_gene: NA; len: 13; v_gene: TRBV29-1; abundance: NA; j_gene: TRBJ1-2; CDR3aa: CSVTGGDNYGYTF; CDR3nt: TGCAGCGTTACCGGAGGGGACAACTATGGCTACACCTTC